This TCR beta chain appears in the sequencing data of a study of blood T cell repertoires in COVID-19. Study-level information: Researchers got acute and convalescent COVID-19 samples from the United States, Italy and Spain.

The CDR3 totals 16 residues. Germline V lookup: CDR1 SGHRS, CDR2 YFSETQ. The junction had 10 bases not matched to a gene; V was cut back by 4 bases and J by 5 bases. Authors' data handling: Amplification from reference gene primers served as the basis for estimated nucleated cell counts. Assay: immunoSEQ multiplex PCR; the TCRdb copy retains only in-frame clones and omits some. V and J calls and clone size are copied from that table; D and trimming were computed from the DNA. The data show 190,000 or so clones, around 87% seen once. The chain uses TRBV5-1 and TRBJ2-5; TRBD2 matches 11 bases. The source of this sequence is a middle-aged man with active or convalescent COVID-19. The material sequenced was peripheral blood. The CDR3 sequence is CASSVVAGGPLETQYF. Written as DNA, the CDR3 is TGCGCCAGCAGCGTCGTAGCGGGGGGGCCTTTGGAGACCCAGTACTTC.